The 19 T cell receptor beta chains presented below share a single source sample, sequenced in a study of post-analysis software for immune sequencing data. Study conclusions and caveats: Patients showed TRBV5-6, TRBV5-1 and TRBV20-1 among roughly 5 TRBV segments more frequent than in controls.

Their recognized antigens are unknown. Each TCR beta cDNA library carried unique molecular identifiers. One entry per CDR3 protein results from TCRdb running MiXCR on the PCR reads. This sample has 650,000 to 900,000 distinct CDR3 sequences, with about 43% found just once. Sequencing was done on a sample of blood. The receptors originated from a girl aged 5-17 years with multiple sclerosis.

V and J are TRBV6-5 and TRBJ2-7; the D call may be TRBD1 or TRBD2 (5 bases each). Trimming removed 2 bases from V and 5 bases from J, with 10 bases in between. This CDR3 contains 13 residues. Germline values: CDR1 MNHEY, CDR2 SVGAGI. The CDR3 nucleotides read TGTGCCAGCAGTTACGGGACCTCAGACGAGCAGTACTTC. It translates to CASSYGTSDEQYF.

This clonotype was counted a single time. The chain links TRBV5-1 to TRBJ2-1; TRBD2 agrees at 9 bases. The CDR3 is made up of 16 amino acids. V was clipped by 7 bases and J by 7 bases; unmatched bases: 15. Germline values: CDR1 SGHRS, CDR2 YFSETQ. In DNA, the CDR3 is TGCGCCAGCTCCCCTGAGGCGGGAGGGACACTAAATGAGCAGTTCTTC. This encodes CASSPEAGGTLNEQFF.

This sequence joins TRBV6-5 and TRBJ1-4; D remains ambiguous. Germline V gene sequence: CDR1 MNHEY, CDR2 SVGAGI. CDR3 size: 14 residues. V lost 6 bases, J lost 3 bases, and 11 bases lay in between. CDR3 sequence (DNA): TGTGCCAGCAGAAGAGATCAGGCTAATGAAAAACTGTTTTTT. Encoded protein: CASRRDQANEKLFF.

The rearrangement joins TRBV10-3 to TRBJ2-4; D is undetermined. This CDR3 has 13 amino acids. CDR1 is ENHRY and CDR2 is SYGVKD in the germline V gene. With 10 bases removed from V and 1 base from J, the gap between germline ends came to 11 bases. The CDR3 loop reads CATATDAKNIQYF. The CDR3 coding sequence is TGTGCCACCGCCACTGACGCCAAAAACATTCAGTACTTC.

The chain employs TRBV9 and TRBJ2-3; the D is unclear. There are 14 residues in the CDR3. Germline loops: CDR1 SGDLS, CDR2 YYNGEE. With 1 base removed from V and 0 bases from J, the gap between germline ends came to 6 bases. CDR3 amino acids: CASSVWASTDTQYF. DNA of the CDR3: TGTGCCAGCAGCGTATGGGCTAGCACAGATACGCAGTATTTT.

V is TRBV11-2 and J is TRBJ2-4, with a weak D call TRBD1 (6 bases). The end of the DNA is better explained by TRBJ2-1, so the J call may be wrong. Germline-derived CDR1 and CDR2 are SGHAT and FQNNGV. The CDR3 has 14 residues. CDR3 in DNA: TGTGCCAGCAGCTTAAGGGGGAGTGTTACTGAGCAGTTCTTC. Translated, it gives CASSLRGSVTEQFF.

This clonotype was counted between two and nine times. The chain is built from TRBV5-1 and TRBJ2-3; no firm D call. CDR3 length: 14 residues. V was trimmed by 2 bases and J by 0 bases, leaving 7 bases between them. The V gene's germline CDR1 is SGHRS and CDR2 YFSETQ. The CDR3 is CASSFDDSTDTQYF. As DNA, the CDR3 is TGCGCCAGCAGCTTCGATGATAGCACAGATACGCAGTATTTT.

J is TRBJ2-1 and V is TRBV2, with D perhaps TRBD1 or TRBD2 (7 bases each). There are 13 residues in the CDR3. CDR1 and CDR2 from the germline V gene are SNHLY and FYNNEI. The V end lost 6 bases, the J end lost 15 bases, and 21 bases lay between the germline ends. Here the CDR3 reads CASRRERDSRWFF. The CDR3 nucleotides read TGTGCCAGCAGGAGGGAGCGGGACAGTCGTTGGTTCTTC.

The chain joins TRBV6-4 to TRBJ2-1; no firm D call. Germline V gene lookup returns CDR1 MRHNA and CDR2 SNTAGT. V lost 7 bases and J 2 bases, leaving 15 bases between the germline ends. The CDR3 has 15 residues. The CDR3 DNA sequence: TGTGCCAGCATCCGACCGGGCCTACCCTACAATGAGCAGTTCTTC. This encodes CASIRPGLPYNEQFF.

This clonotype was detected only a few times. V and J are TRBV29-1 and TRBJ1-1, with 7 bases that match TRBD1. The CDR3 totals 12 residues. The V segment lost 8 bases and the J segment 4 bases; nucleotides outside the gene matches: 7. Looked up from germline, CDR1 is SQVTM and CDR2 is ANQGSEA. The CDR3 is CSIRTGPTEAFF. The CDR3 DNA sequence: TGCAGCATTAGGACAGGACCCACTGAAGCTTTCTTT.

The V call is TRBV5-1, the J call TRBJ1-6, with unresolved D. CDR1 SGHRS and CDR2 YFSETQ come from the germline V gene. Trimming took 0 bases from V and 5 from J, leaving 12 bases between them. There are 16 residues in the CDR3. The CDR3 here is CASSLELPGDNSPLHF. The CDR3 nucleotides read TGCGCCAGCAGCTTGGAACTCCCTGGGGATAATTCACCCCTCCACTTT.

The CDR3 DNA follows: TGTGCCAGCAGTGAACCCGGACTAGCGGAGGGGGACGCAGATACGCAGTATTTT. Its translation is CASSEPGLAEGDADTQYF. V usage is TRBV6-1 and J usage is TRBJ2-3; 10 nucleotides agree with TRBD2. The ends lost 2 bases at V and 4 bases at J; junction bases unmatched: 12. Germline assignment: CDR1 MNHNS and CDR2 SASEGT. The CDR3 runs 18 residues.

This clonotype was observed a handful of times. The chain links TRBV7-9 to TRBJ2-5, with TRBD2 matching 16 bases. The trim removed 5 bases at V and 3 bases at J, leaving 0 bases unmatched. The CDR3 is 15 amino acids. Germline V gene lookup returns CDR1 SEHNR and CDR2 FQNEAQ (reference sequence). CDR3 region: CASSGTSGREETQYF. The CDR3 DNA reads TGTGCCAGCAGCGGGACTAGCGGGAGGGAAGAGACCCAGTACTTC.

This chain uses TRBV10-3 with TRBJ2-5; 8 bases line up with TRBD2. Per germline, CDR1 ENHRY and CDR2 SYGVKD. The trim removed 3 bases at V and 0 bases at J, leaving 12 bases unmatched. The CDR3 has 18 residues. DNA for the CDR3: TGTGCCATCAGTGAAGGTTGGCGGGAGGAATACTACCAAGAGACCCAGTACTTC. Translated: CAISEGWREEYYQETQYF.

The rearrangement joins TRBV5-1 to TRBJ2-7; D might be TRBD2 (6 bases). Germline lookup yields CDR1 SGHRS and CDR2 YFSETQ. CDR3 length equals 16 residues. Between the trimmed V and J ends, which lost 0 bases and 2 bases, there was a span of 15 bases. The CDR3 is CASSLAGRERTYEQYF. In DNA form, the CDR3 reads TGCGCCAGCAGCTTGGCCGGGCGGGAAAGAACCTACGAGCAGTACTTC.

The V and J genes are TRBV7-9 and TRBJ2-1; D gene ambiguous. V dropped 1 base and J dropped 5 bases, with 9 bases sitting between them. The CDR3 is made up of 14 amino acids. In germline, CDR1 is SEHNR, CDR2 FQNEAQ (reference sequence). The DNA for the CDR3 is TGTGCCAGCAGCTTAGGAGGAGTCAACAATGAGCAGTTCTTC. The encoded protein is CASSLGGVNNEQFF.

The chain uses TRBV6-1 and TRBJ1-1; possibly TRBD1 for D (5 bases). The CDR3 is made up of 14 amino acids. With 6 bases removed from V and 3 bases from J, the gap between germline ends came to 14 bases. Per the germline V gene, CDR1 is MNHNS and CDR2 is SASEGT. The CDR3, as DNA: TGTGCCAGCAGGGGGGGGGTGGTTTACACTGAAGCTTTCTTT. Protein product: CASRGGVVYTEAFF.

The V call is TRBV6-5, the J call TRBJ2-7, with 7 bases that match TRBD1. This CDR3 has 17 amino acids. Looked up from germline, CDR1 is MNHEY and CDR2 is SVGAGI. V lost 0 bases, J lost 2 bases, and 10 bases stayed unmatched. The CDR3: CASSYSYTGAPTYEQYF. The CDR3 DNA follows: TGTGCCAGCAGTTACTCATATACAGGGGCGCCGACCTACGAGCAGTACTTC.

The V and J genes are TRBV29-1 and TRBJ2-5; 8 bases are a match to TRBD2. The CDR3 runs 17 residues. The V and J ends lost 4 bases and 7 bases, in that order; junction bases with no gene match: 20. CDR1 is SQVTM, CDR2 ANQGSEA, per germline. The CDR3 nucleotides read TGCAGCGTTGGAGCTGCGGGGGTAGGGGGACTAGAAGGGACCCAGTACTTC. Protein product: CSVGAAGVGGLEGTQYF.